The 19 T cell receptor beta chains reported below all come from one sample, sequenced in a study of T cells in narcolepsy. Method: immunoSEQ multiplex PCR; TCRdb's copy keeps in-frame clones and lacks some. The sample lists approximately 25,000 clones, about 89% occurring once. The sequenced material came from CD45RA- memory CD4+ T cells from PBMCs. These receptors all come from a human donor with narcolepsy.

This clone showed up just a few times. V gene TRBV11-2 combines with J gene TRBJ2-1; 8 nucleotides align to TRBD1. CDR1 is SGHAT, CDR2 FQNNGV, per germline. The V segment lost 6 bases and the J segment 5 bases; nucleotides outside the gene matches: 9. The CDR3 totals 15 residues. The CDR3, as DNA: TGTGCCAGCAGGACAGGGGATTCGCGGGACAATGAGCAGTTCTTC. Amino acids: CASRTGDSRDNEQFF.

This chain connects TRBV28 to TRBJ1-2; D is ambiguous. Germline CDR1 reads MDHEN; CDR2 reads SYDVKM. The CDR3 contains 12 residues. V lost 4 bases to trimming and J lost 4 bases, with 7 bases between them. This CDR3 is CASSSEIYGYTF. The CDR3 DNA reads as TGTGCCAGCAGTTCGGAAATCTATGGCTACACCTTC.

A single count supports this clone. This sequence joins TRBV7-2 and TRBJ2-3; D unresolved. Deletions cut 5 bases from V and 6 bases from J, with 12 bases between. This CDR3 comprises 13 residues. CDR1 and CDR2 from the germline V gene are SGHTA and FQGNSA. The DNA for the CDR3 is TGTGCCAGCAGCCTGGATGGGTCGGATACGCAGTATTTT. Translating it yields CASSLDGSDTQYF.

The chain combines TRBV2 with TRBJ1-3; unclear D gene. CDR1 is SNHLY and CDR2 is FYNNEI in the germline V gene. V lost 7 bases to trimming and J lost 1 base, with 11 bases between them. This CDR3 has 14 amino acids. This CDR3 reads CASKVTTSGNTIYF. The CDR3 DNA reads TGTGCCAGCAAGGTCACAACTTCTGGAAACACCATATATTTT.

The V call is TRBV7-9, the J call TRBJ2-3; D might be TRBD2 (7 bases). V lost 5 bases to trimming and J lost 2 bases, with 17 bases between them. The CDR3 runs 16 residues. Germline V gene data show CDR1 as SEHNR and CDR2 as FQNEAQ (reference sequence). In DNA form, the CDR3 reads TGTGCCAGCAGCCCGTCGGGTCGGGGGGCCACAGATACGCAGTATTTT. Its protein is CASSPSGRGATDTQYF.

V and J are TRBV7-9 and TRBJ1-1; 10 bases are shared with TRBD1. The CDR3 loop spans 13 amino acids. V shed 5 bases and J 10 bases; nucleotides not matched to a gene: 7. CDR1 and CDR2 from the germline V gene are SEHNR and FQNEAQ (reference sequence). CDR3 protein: CASSQGQGRRAFF. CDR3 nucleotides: TGTGCCAGCAGCCAGGGACAGGGGAGGAGAGCTTTCTTT.

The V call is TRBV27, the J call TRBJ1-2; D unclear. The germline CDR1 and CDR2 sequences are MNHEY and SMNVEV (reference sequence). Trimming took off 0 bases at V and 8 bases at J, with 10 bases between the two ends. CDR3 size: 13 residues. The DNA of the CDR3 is TGTGCCAGCAGTTTATCGGTCCGATCCGGCTACACCTTC. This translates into CASSLSVRSGYTF.

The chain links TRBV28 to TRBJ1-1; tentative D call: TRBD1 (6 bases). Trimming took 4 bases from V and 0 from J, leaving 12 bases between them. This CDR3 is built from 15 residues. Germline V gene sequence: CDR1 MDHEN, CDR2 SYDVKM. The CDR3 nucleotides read TGTGCCAGCAGTTATACGGACAGTCTGAACACTGAAGCTTTCTTT. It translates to CASSYTDSLNTEAFF.

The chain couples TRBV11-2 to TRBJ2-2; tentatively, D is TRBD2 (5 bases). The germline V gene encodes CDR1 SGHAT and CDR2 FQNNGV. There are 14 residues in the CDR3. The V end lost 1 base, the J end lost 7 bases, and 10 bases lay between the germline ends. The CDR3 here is CASSLGSEGGELFF. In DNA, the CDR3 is TGTGCCAGCAGCTTAGGGAGCGAGGGCGGGGAGCTGTTTTTT.

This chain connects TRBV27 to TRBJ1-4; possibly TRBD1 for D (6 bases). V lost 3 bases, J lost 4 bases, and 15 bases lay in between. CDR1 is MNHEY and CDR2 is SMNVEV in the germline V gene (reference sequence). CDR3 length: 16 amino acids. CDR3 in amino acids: CASSLDSRPLNEKLFF. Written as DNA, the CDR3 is TGTGCCAGCAGTTTGGACAGTCGGCCCCTTAATGAAAAACTGTTTTTT.

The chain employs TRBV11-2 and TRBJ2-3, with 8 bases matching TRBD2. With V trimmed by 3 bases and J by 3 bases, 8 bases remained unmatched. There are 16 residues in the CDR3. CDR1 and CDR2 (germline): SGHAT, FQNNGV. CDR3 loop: CASSLRSGGSTDTQYF. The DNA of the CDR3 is TGTGCCAGCAGCTTGAGGAGCGGGGGAAGTACAGATACGCAGTATTTT.

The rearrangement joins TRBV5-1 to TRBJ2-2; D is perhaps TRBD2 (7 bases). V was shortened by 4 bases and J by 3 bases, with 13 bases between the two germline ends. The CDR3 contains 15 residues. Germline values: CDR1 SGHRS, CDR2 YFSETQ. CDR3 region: CASSRGEGDTGELFF. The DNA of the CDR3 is TGCGCCAGCAGCCGGGGGGAGGGGGACACCGGGGAGCTGTTTTTT.

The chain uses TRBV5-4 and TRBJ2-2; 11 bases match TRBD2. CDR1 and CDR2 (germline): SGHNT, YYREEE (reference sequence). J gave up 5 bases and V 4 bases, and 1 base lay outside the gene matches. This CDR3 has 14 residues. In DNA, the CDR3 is TGTGCCAGCAGCCTAGCGGGGGGAACCGGGGAGCTGTTTTTT. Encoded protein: CASSLAGGTGELFF.

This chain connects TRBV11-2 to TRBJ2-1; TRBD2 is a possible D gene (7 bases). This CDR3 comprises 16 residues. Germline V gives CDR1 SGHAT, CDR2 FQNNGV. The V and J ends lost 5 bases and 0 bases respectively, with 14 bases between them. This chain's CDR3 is CASSAGALSSYNEQFF. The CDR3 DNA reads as TGTGCCAGCAGCGCGGGGGCCCTCAGCTCCTACAATGAGCAGTTCTTC.

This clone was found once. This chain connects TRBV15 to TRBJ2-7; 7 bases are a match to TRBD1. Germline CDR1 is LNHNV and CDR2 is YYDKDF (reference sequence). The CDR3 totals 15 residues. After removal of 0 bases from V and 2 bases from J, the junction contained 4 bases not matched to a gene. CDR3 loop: CATSREMGQTYEQYF. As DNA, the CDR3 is TGTGCCACCAGCAGAGAGATGGGACAGACCTACGAGCAGTACTTC.

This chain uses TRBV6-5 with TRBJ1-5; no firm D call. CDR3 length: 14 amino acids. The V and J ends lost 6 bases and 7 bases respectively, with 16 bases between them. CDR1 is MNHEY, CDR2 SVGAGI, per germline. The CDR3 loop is CASSSREGFQPQHF. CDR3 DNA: TGTGCCAGCAGCTCACGGGAGGGTTTCCAGCCCCAGCATTTT.

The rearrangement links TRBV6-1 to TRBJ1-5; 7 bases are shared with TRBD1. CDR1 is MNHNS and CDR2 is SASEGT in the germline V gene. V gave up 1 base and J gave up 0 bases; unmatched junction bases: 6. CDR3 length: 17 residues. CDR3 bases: TGTGCCAGCAGTGAAGGGAACAGGGGCAGTAGCAATCAGCCCCAGCATTTT. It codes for CASSEGNRGSSNQPQHF.

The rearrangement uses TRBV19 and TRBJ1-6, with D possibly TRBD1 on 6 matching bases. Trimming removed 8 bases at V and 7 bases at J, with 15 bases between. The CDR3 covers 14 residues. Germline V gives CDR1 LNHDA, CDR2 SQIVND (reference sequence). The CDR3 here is CASEGVPGNSPLHF. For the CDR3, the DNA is TGTGCCAGTGAGGGGGTCCCTGGAAATTCACCCCTCCACTTT. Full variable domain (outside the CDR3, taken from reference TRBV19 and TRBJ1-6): DGGITQSPKYLFRKEGQNVTLSCEQNLNHDAMYWYRQDPGQGLRLIYYSQIVNDFQKGDIAEGYSVSREKKESFPLTVTSAQKNPTAFYLCASEGVPGNSPLHFGNGTRLTVT.

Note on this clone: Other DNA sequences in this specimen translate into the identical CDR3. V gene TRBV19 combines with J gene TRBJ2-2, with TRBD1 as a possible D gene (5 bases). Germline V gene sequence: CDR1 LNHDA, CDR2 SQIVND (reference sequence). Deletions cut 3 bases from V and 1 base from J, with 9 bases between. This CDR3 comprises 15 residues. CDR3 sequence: CASSIRGRNTGELFF. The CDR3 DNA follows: TGTGCCAGTAGTATTAGGGGCAGGAACACCGGGGAGCTGTTTTTT.